The 32 T cell receptor beta chains below all came from one sample that was sequenced in a study of type 1 regulatory T cells. MiXCR, applied by TCRdb to the reads, yields one record per CDR3 protein. The data show about 65,000 distinct CDR3 sequences, with 45% to 50% seen just once and approximately 2.3% held by the top ten. No antigen has been identified for these receptors. The sequencing sample was made of cultured non-Tr1 T cells, either the whole culture or a sorted T cell fraction (not recorded which). The receptors originated from a human donor in good health.

The rearrangement joins TRBV7-2 to TRBJ2-7, with D perhaps TRBD2 (6 bases). CDR1 SGHTA and CDR2 FQGNSA come from the germline V gene. This CDR3 region has 15 residues. With 5 bases removed from V and 1 base from J, the gap between germline ends came to 15 bases. CDR3 sequence (DNA): TGTGCCAGCAGCCCAGCCGGGACTTCTTCCTACGAGCAGTACTTC. This translates into CASSPAGTSSYEQYF.

In this sample, this clonotype turned up many times. The chain has TRBV10-2 and TRBJ2-2, with D tentatively TRBD1 (5 bases). V was shortened by 4 bases and J by 4 bases, with 10 bases between the two germline ends. The CDR3 totals 14 residues. Per the germline V gene, CDR1 is WSHSY and CDR2 is SAAADI. For the CDR3, the DNA is TGCGCCAGCAGTGTGGGGCAGGTCACCGGGGAGCTGTTTTTT. It encodes CASSVGQVTGELFF.

This clonotype came up a few times. The gene calls are TRBV20-1 and TRBJ2-7; tentatively, D is TRBD1 or TRBD2 (5 bases each). The CDR3 runs to 14 residues. Trimming shortened V by 0 bases and J by 5 bases, and 14 bases separated the two germline ends. In germline, CDR1 is DFQATT, CDR2 SNEGSKA (reference sequence). The CDR3, as DNA: TGCAGTGCTAGAGATGGGGCAGGGACCCACGAGCAGTACTTC. Translated, it gives CSARDGAGTHEQYF.

This clonotype has just a few counts. The chain combines TRBV6-2 or TRBV6-3 with TRBJ2-5, with TRBD2 as a possible D gene (5 bases). The V end lost 2 bases, the J end lost 6 bases, and 16 bases lay between the germline ends. The CDR3 totals 15 residues. The germline V gene has CDR1 MNHEY and CDR2 SVGEGT. The CDR3 region has the DNA TGTGCCAGCAGTTACCCCGGGGTGGTGGGAAAGACCCAGTACTTC. Its translation is CASSYPGVVGKTQYF.

The chain links TRBV25-1 to TRBJ2-3, with 9 positions matching TRBD2. V trimming: 3 bases; J trimming: 2 bases; junction bases outside the gene matches: 6. The CDR3 loop spans 16 amino acids. The V gene's germline CDR1 is MGHDK and CDR2 SYGVNS. Written as DNA, the CDR3 is TGTGCCAGCAGTGACGAATTAGCGGGGGTCACAGATACGCAGTATTTT. It encodes CASSDELAGVTDTQYF.

J is TRBJ1-2 and V is TRBV11-3; possible D gene TRBD1, 5 bases. The CDR3 consists of 17 residues. The V gene's germline CDR1 is SGHNT and CDR2 YENEEA. V was shortened by 0 bases and J by 8 bases, with 22 bases between the two germline ends. CDR3 sequence: CASSLDLYHQGLRGYTF. The CDR3 nucleotides are TGTGCCAGCAGCTTAGACCTCTACCACCAGGGTCTACGCGGCTACACCTTC. The full variable domain, rest sourced from reference TRBV11-3 and TRBJ1-2, is EAGVVQSPRYKIIEKKQPVAFWCNPISGHNTLYWYLQNLGQGPELLIRYENEEAVDDSQLPKDRFSAERLKGVDSTLKIQPAELGDSAVYLCASSLDLYHQGLRGYTFGSGTRLTVV.

In DNA form, the CDR3 reads TGCAGTGCTAGAGTTAGCCAGGGCGGGTACTCTAACTATGGCTACACCTTC. Amino acids: CSARVSQGGYSNYGYTF. The gene calls are TRBV20-1 and TRBJ1-2; weak D call: TRBD1 (5 bases). CDR1 is DFQATT, CDR2 SNEGSKA, per germline (reference sequence). This CDR3 contains 17 residues. The V end lost 1 base, the J end lost 0 bases, and 18 bases lay between the germline ends.

The chain is built from TRBV20-1 and TRBJ2-1; the D is unclear. The V end was cut by 6 bases, the J end by 5 bases, with 14 bases between. Germline CDR1 DFQATT, CDR2 SNEGSKA (reference sequence). CDR3 length: 13 residues. The CDR3: CSAPPRLDNEQFF. The CDR3 DNA reads TGCAGTGCCCCCCCCCGGTTGGACAATGAGCAGTTCTTC.

The chain couples TRBV6-1 to TRBJ1-5; no clear D gene. Germline CDR1 MNHNS, CDR2 SASEGT. The CDR3 runs 13 residues. The V gene lost 9 bases and the J gene lost 3 bases, with 12 bases spanning the gap. The CDR3 sequence: CASIGHFNQPQHF. DNA of the CDR3: TGTGCCAGTATAGGCCATTTCAATCAGCCCCAGCATTTT.

This chain connects TRBV27 to TRBJ2-4; perhaps D is TRBD1 or TRBD2 (6 bases each). CDR1 and CDR2 (germline): MNHEY, SMNVEV (reference sequence). The CDR3 length is 15 residues. The V and J ends lost 1 base and 5 bases respectively, with 12 bases between them. CDR3 sequence (DNA): TGTGCCAGCAGTTTATTGGGGGGCGGGGAAAACATTCAGTACTTC. Protein: CASSLLGGGENIQYF.

The chain employs TRBV12-3 or TRBV12-4 and TRBJ2-3, with 7 bases that match TRBD1. This CDR3 region has 11 residues. Trimming at V came to 5 bases and at J to 10 bases, leaving 3 bases not matched to a gene. The CDR3 protein is CASSTGESQYF. DNA for the CDR3: TGTGCCAGCAGTACAGGGGAGTCGCAGTATTTT.

This clonotype was detected only a few times. The V gene is TRBV6-5, the J gene TRBJ1-2, with a tentative D call TRBD1 (6 bases). The CDR3 runs to 12 residues. In germline, CDR1 is MNHEY, CDR2 SVGAGI. Trimming shortened V by 5 bases and J by 5 bases, and 9 bases separated the two germline ends. DNA for the CDR3: TGTGCCAGCAGTAACCAGGGGTATGGCTACACCTTC. Translating it yields CASSNQGYGYTF.

The CDR3 DNA reads TGTGCCAGCAGTTTTCGAGGGACTGGAAACACCATATATTTT. It codes for CASSFRGTGNTIYF. This rearrangement joins TRBV12-3 or TRBV12-4 to TRBJ1-3; no reliable D call. The CDR3 consists of 14 residues. V shed 3 bases and J shed 2 bases, with 8 bases lying between them.

The V and J genes are TRBV18 and TRBJ1-1; 7 bases fit TRBD1. The CDR3 extends over 14 amino acids. Per the germline V gene, CDR1 is KGHSH and CDR2 is LQKENI. The J segment lost 7 bases and the V segment lost 6 bases, leaving 11 bases of the junction unmatched. In DNA form, the CDR3 reads TGTGCCAGCTCGCCGCTACAGGGGAACGGTGAAGCTTTCTTT. Translated: CASSPLQGNGEAFF. Full variable domain (outside the CDR3, taken from reference TRBV18 and TRBJ1-1): NAGVMQNPRHLVRRRGQEARLRCSPMKGHSHVYWYRQLPEEGLKFMVYLQKENIIDESGMPKERFSAEFPKEGPSILRIQQVVRGDSAAYFCASSPLQGNGEAFFGQGTRLTVV.

The chain combines TRBV3-1 with TRBJ1-4, with 7 bases fitting TRBD1. CDR1 is LGHDT, CDR2 YNNKEL, per germline (reference sequence). The V segment lost 3 bases and the J segment 7 bases; nucleotides outside the gene matches: 8. The CDR3 is 15 residues long. The CDR3 nucleotides read TGTGCCAGCAGCCAGAGGGTCAGGGGGGGTGAAAAACTGTTTTTT. As protein: CASSQRVRGGEKLFF.

V gene TRBV2 combines with J gene TRBJ2-2; D is ambiguous. The CDR3 is made up of 15 amino acids. CDR1 SNHLY and CDR2 FYNNEI come from the germline V gene. V dropped 5 bases and J dropped 8 bases, with 18 bases sitting between them. CDR3 loop: CASSPELLASGELFF. CDR3 sequence (DNA): TGTGCCAGCAGTCCCGAACTCTTAGCTAGTGGGGAGCTGTTTTTT.

This clonotype was observed a handful of times. This rearrangement joins TRBV5-1 to TRBJ1-2; 7 bases map to TRBD1. The CDR3 has 14 amino acids. V lost 4 bases and J lost 4; bases outside the gene matches: 7. Germline CDR1 SGHRS, CDR2 YFSETQ. Here the CDR3 DNA reads TGCGCCAGCAGCACCGGACAGGAAGCCTATGGCTACACCTTC. Protein product: CASSTGQEAYGYTF. The full variable domain, its missing parts supplied by reference TRBV5-1 and TRBJ1-2, is KAGVTQTPRYLIKTRGQQVTLSCSPISGHRSVSWYQQTPGQGLQFLFEYFSETQRNKGNFPGRFSGRQFSNSRSEMNVSTLELGDSALYLCASSTGQEAYGYTFGSGTRLTVV.

The chain combines TRBV7-2 with TRBJ1-5, with TRBD1 identical over 12 bases. Germline lookup yields CDR1 SGHTA and CDR2 FQGNSA. The CDR3 extends over 18 amino acids. Trimming took 5 bases from V and 6 from J; bases not matched to a gene: 14. CDR3 sequence reads: CASSTRAWGTGGGQPQHF. CDR3 DNA: TGTGCCAGCAGCACGAGGGCCTGGGGGACAGGGGGCGGTCAGCCCCAGCATTTT. Supplemented by reference TRBV7-2 and TRBJ1-5, the full variable domain reads GAGVSQSPSNKVTEKGKDVELRCDPISGHTALYWYRQSLGQGLEFLIYFQGNSAPDKSGLPSDRFSAERTGGSVSTLTIQRTQQEDSAVYLCASSTRAWGTGGGQPQHFGDGTRLSIL.

The CDR3 sequence: CASSPLDLTDTQYF. CDR3 bases: TGTGCCAGCAGCCCACTCGACTTGACAGATACGCAGTATTTT. The chain uses TRBV5-4 and TRBJ2-3; D unclear. The germline CDR1 and CDR2 sequences are SGHNT and YYREEE (reference sequence). This CDR3 spans 14 amino acids. V was trimmed by 4 bases and J by 3 bases, leaving 12 bases between them. Combining the CDR3 with reference TRBV5-4 and TRBJ2-3 gives the whole variable domain ETGVTQSPTHLIKTRGQQVTLRCSSQSGHNTVSWYQQALGQGPQFIFQYYREEENGRGNFPPRFSGLQFPNYSSELNVNALELDDSALYLCASSPLDLTDTQYFGPGTRLTVL.

The chain couples TRBV20-1 to TRBJ2-5, with 7 bases matching TRBD1. CDR3 length: 15 residues. Trimming at V came to 5 bases and at J to 1 base, leaving 10 bases not matched to a gene. The germline gives CDR1 DFQATT, CDR2 SNEGSKA (reference sequence). CDR3 amino acids: CSAAPGQRVQETQYF. The CDR3 DNA follows: TGCAGTGCTGCTCCGGGACAGAGGGTCCAAGAGACCCAGTACTTC.

This clonotype has a handful of counts. The chain carries TRBV5-1 and TRBJ2-7; D gene uncertain. Trimming cost V 2 bases and J 0 bases, with 6 bases left between them. From germline, CDR1 is SGHRS and CDR2 YFSETQ. The CDR3 has 13 amino acids. This chain's CDR3 is CASSLPNSYEQYF. DNA of the CDR3: TGCGCCAGCAGCTTACCCAACTCCTACGAGCAGTACTTC.

This clonotype has a handful of counts. The rearrangement links TRBV20-1 to TRBJ2-1; 9 bases align to TRBD2. The V gene end was trimmed by 2 bases and the J gene end by 4 bases; junction bases not matched to a gene: 3. The V gene's germline CDR1 is DFQATT and CDR2 SNEGSKA (reference sequence). This CDR3 comprises 14 residues. Here the CDR3 reads CSARNSGGYNEQFF. In nucleotides, the CDR3 is TGCAGTGCTAGAAATAGCGGGGGATACAATGAGCAGTTCTTC.

In its sample, this clonotype was seen once. The chain carries TRBV5-1 and TRBJ2-5; D is unresolved. From germline, CDR1 is SGHRS and CDR2 YFSETQ. Trimming removed 0 bases from V and 0 bases from J, with 9 bases in between. The CDR3 runs 15 residues. Here the CDR3 reads CASSLADTYQETQYF. Here the CDR3 DNA reads TGCGCCAGCAGCTTGGCCGACACCTACCAAGAGACCCAGTACTTC.

This chain links TRBV9 with TRBJ2-2; either TRBD1 or TRBD2 may supply D (6 bases each). The V end was cut by 2 bases, the J end by 4 bases, with 15 bases between. From germline, CDR1 is SGDLS and CDR2 YYNGEE. The CDR3 runs to 16 residues. Written as DNA, the CDR3 is TGTGCCAGCAGCGTGACGGAGGGACAAAGCACCGGGGAGCTGTTTTTT. Protein: CASSVTEGQSTGELFF.

The gene calls are TRBV28 and TRBJ2-7; 8 nucleotides align to TRBD1. CDR1 and CDR2 (germline): MDHEN, SYDVKM. This CDR3 has 15 amino acids. The J segment lost 4 bases and the V segment lost 3 bases, leaving 8 bases of the junction unmatched. CDR3 sequence reads: CASSFIGQGAYEQYF. CDR3 DNA sequence: TGTGCCAGCAGTTTTATCGGGCAGGGGGCTTACGAGCAGTACTTC.

This clonotype was counted only a few times. V usage is TRBV5-1 and J usage is TRBJ2-7; D might be TRBD1 (5 bases). The CDR3 totals 12 residues. With 4 bases removed from V and 6 bases from J, the gap between germline ends came to 11 bases. CDR1 SGHRS and CDR2 YFSETQ come from the germline V gene. The CDR3 DNA sequence: TGCGCCAGCAGCGGATCAGGGCCCGAGCAGTACTTC. As protein: CASSGSGPEQYF.

In this sample, this clonotype turned up a few times. Here the CDR3 reads CASSLQAQGGYGYTF. The CDR3 bases are TGTGCCAGCAGCTTGCAGGCCCAGGGGGGCTATGGCTACACCTTC. The chain recombines TRBV5-5 with TRBJ1-2; TRBD1 aligns across 7 bases. The CDR3 extends over 15 amino acids. The germline V gene encodes CDR1 SGHKS and CDR2 YYEKEE (reference sequence). V trimming: 1 base; J trimming: 4 bases; junction bases outside the gene matches: 7.

The rearrangement links TRBV11-2 to TRBJ2-5; TRBD2 matches at 9 bases. CDR3 length: 14 residues. CDR1 is SGHAT and CDR2 is FQNNGV in the germline V gene. The junction had 7 bases not matched to a gene; V was cut back by 1 base and J by 10 bases. The CDR3: CASSLGLAAQVQYF. The CDR3 DNA reads TGTGCCAGCAGCTTAGGACTAGCGGCGCAGGTCCAGTACTTC.

The chain links TRBV7-9 to TRBJ1-2; D not certain. V shed 2 bases and J shed 8 bases, with 15 bases lying between them. The CDR3 is made up of 14 amino acids. CDR1 is SEHNR, CDR2 FQNEAQ, per germline (reference sequence). CDR3 nucleotides: TGTGCCAGCAGCTTAAGGGCTTCCCCCAGCGGCTACACCTTC. Its protein product is CASSLRASPSGYTF.

The chain combines TRBV12-3 or TRBV12-4 with TRBJ1-1; D is ambiguous. Trimming pared 4 bases from V and 4 bases from J, leaving 10 bases between. This CDR3 has 13 amino acids. The DNA of the CDR3 is TGTGCCAGCAGTTGGCTGGTAGGCACTGAAGCTTTCTTT. The encoded protein is CASSWLVGTEAFF.

This chain connects TRBV6-1 to TRBJ2-5, with D possibly TRBD1 on 5 matching bases. V gave up 4 bases and J gave up 2 bases, with 20 bases separating them. The germline V gene encodes CDR1 MNHNS and CDR2 SASEGT. The CDR3 loop spans 17 amino acids. CDR3 DNA sequence: TGTGCCAGCAGTGTAACTCTAGGGCCAGGGCCACAAGAGACCCAGTACTTC. Translation gives CASSVTLGPGPQETQYF.

The chain joins TRBV5-1 to TRBJ2-3; 7 bases match TRBD1. With 4 bases clipped from V and 0 bases from J, the junction kept 5 bases outside the gene matches. This CDR3 is built from 15 residues. In germline, CDR1 is SGHRS, CDR2 YFSETQ. The CDR3 spells CASSQGVKSTDTQYF. DNA of the CDR3: TGCGCCAGCAGCCAGGGGGTAAAGAGCACAGATACGCAGTATTTT. The full variable domain, with the rest looked up from reference TRBV5-1 and TRBJ2-3, is KAGVTQTPRYLIKTRGQQVTLSCSPISGHRSVSWYQQTPGQGLQFLFEYFSETQRNKGNFPGRFSGRQFSNSRSEMNVSTLELGDSALYLCASSQGVKSTDTQYFGPGTRLTVL.